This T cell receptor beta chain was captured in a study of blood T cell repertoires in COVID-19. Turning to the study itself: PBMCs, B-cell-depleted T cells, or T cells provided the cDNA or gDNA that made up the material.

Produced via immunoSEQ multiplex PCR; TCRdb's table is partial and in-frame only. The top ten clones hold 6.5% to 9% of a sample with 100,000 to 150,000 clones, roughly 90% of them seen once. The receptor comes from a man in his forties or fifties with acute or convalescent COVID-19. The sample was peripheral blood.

The CDR3 region has the DNA TGCGCCAGCAGCCTGGGACTCCTGGGCTCCTACAATGAGCAGTTCTTC. It encodes CASSLGLLGSYNEQFF. The rearrangement joins TRBV5-1 to TRBJ2-1, with a weak D call TRBD2 (6 bases). Per germline, CDR1 SGHRS and CDR2 YFSETQ. The V end was cut by 4 bases, the J end by 0 bases, with 14 bases between. This CDR3 has 16 residues.